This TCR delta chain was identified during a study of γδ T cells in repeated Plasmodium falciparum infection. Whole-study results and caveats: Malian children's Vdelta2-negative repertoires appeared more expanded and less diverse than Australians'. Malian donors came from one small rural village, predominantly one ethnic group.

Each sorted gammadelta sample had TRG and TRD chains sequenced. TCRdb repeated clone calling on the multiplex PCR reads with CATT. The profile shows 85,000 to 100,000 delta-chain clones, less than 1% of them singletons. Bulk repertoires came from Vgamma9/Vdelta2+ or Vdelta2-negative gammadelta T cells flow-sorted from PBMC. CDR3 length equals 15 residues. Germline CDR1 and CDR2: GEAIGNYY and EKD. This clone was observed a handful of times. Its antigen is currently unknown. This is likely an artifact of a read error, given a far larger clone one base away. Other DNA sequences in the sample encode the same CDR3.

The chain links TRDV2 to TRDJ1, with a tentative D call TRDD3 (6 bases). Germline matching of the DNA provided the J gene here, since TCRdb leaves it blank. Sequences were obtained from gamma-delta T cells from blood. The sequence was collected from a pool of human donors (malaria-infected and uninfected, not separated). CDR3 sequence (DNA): TGCGCCTGTGACACCGTTGGGGATGACGCCGATAAACTCATCTTT. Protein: CACDTVGDDADKLIF.